This TCR beta chain was captured by sequencing in a study of cytomegalovirus exposure and HLA in healthy donors. Study findings and constraints: Sequencing likely generated an artifact that appeared as a cluster of highly shared sequence variants.

Primers included in the PCR were 60 Vbeta and 13 Jbeta primers. Only in-frame clones appear in the TCRdb table, and some are missing; sequencing was by immunoSEQ multiplex PCR. The table shows 150,000 to 200,000 clones, with 65% to 80% occurring only once. Trimming left V 7 bases short and J 3 bases short, with 13 bases between. Germline V lookup: CDR1 MNHNS, CDR2 SASEGT. The CDR3 sequence is 14 residues long. Concerning this clone itself: The antigen remains undetermined.

The V and J genes are TRBV6-1 and TRBJ1-5; D perhaps matches TRBD1 (5 bases). Sequencing was carried out using PBMCs. This receptor was obtained from a young woman in good health and CMV-seropositive. The CDR3: CASILGTSNQPQHF. The DNA of the CDR3 is TGTGCCAGCATCCTAGGGACTTCCAATCAGCCCCAGCATTTT.